The present T cell receptor (beta chain) was sequenced within a study of cytomegalovirus exposure and HLA in healthy donors. Whole-study context: Assignment to the Caucasian-associated ancestry cluster applied to approximately 79% of the roughly 410 genotyped donors.

The PCR made use of 60 Vbeta and 13 Jbeta primers. Using immunoSEQ multiplex PCR, the repertoire was profiled, and TCRdb retains in-frame clones only, with some absent. The sample lists 250,000 to 300,000 clones, approximately 84% occurring once. The study's findings and limits: It was reported that TCR beta sequences correctly inferred the HLA-A and HLA-B alleles for most subjects. A cluster of highly shared sequence variants was likely a sequencing artifact.

A note on this clone: Its specificity is not known.

The source is a woman in her thirties or forties in good health and CMV-seropositive. The specimen was PBMCs.

The CDR3 nucleotides read TGTGCCAGCAGCTTAGCGGAGGGGTCGGATAGCACAGATACGCAGTATTTT. Amino acids: CASSLAEGSDSTDTQYF. J is TRBJ2-3 and V is TRBV7-9; maybe TRBD2 (6 bases). The V gene's germline CDR1 is SEHNR and CDR2 FQNEAQ (reference sequence). This CDR3 is built from 17 residues. Between the trimmed V and J ends, which lost 0 bases and 0 bases, there was a span of 13 bases.